The 10 T cell receptor beta chains presented below share a single source sample, sequenced in a study of cytomegalovirus exposure and HLA in healthy donors. PCR involved 60 Vbeta and 13 Jbeta primers. Data came from immunoSEQ multiplex PCR; TCRdb stores just in-frame clones and leaves some out. This sample carries fewer than 200,000 clones, over 60% of them seen once, and the ten largest clones take about 0.69%. Sequencing was done on a sample of PBMCs. These receptors came from a female donor in good health and CMV-seronegative.

This sequence joins TRBV28 and TRBJ2-1; 11 positions agree with TRBD1. This CDR3 comprises 16 residues. The germline gives CDR1 MDHEN, CDR2 SYDVKM. The junction had 7 bases not matched to a gene; V was cut back by 7 bases and J by 2 bases. The DNA of the CDR3 is TGTGCCAGCACCTCCCCGGGACAGGGGGCCTACAATGAGCAGTTCTTC. This sequence encodes CASTSPGQGAYNEQFF.

The chain has TRBV4-2 and TRBJ2-7, with 11 bases matching TRBD1. CDR1 and CDR2 from the germline V gene are LGHNA and YNFKEQ. The CDR3 runs to 14 residues. V lost 10 bases and J lost 5; bases outside the gene matches: 10. The CDR3 region has the DNA TGTGCCACCTCCGGGGGGACAGGGGGACACGAGCAGTACTTC. Amino acids: CATSGGTGGHEQYF.

The chain combines TRBV5-1 with TRBJ2-3; 8 bases map to TRBD2. Germline V gene sequence: CDR1 SGHRS, CDR2 YFSETQ. After removal of 3 bases from V and 2 bases from J, the junction contained 8 bases not matched to a gene. The CDR3 is 16 residues long. For the CDR3, the DNA is TGCGCCAGCAGCTGGGGAGCGGGGGCTATCACAGATACGCAGTATTTT. Its translation: CASSWGAGAITDTQYF. The variable domain in full, completed from reference TRBV5-1 and TRBJ2-3, reads KAGVTQTPRYLIKTRGQQVTLSCSPISGHRSVSWYQQTPGQGLQFLFEYFSETQRNKGNFPGRFSGRQFSNSRSEMNVSTLELGDSALYLCASSWGAGAITDTQYFGPGTRLTVL.

Of note for this clone: At one boundary the junction diverges from the germline segment, which might be a read error. V gene TRBV7-3 combines with J gene TRBJ2-6, with D possibly matching TRBD1 (6 bases). This CDR3 comprises 18 residues. Germline assignment: CDR1 SGHTA and CDR2 FQGTGA. The CDR3 DNA sequence: TGTGCCAGCAGTCCAGAAGGGGGTTCGGACTCTGGGGCCAACGGCCTGACTTTC. It encodes CASSPEGGSDSGANGLTF.

The V gene is TRBV5-1, the J gene TRBJ1-2; 10 nucleotides line up with TRBD1. Losses at the gene ends were 1 base for V and 7 bases for J; bases not matched to a gene: 7. The CDR3 runs to 15 residues. Germline-derived CDR1 and CDR2 are SGHRS and YFSETQ. The CDR3 sequence: CASSLSATGGGGYTF. The CDR3 bases are TGCGCCAGCAGCTTGAGTGCGACAGGGGGCGGTGGCTACACCTTC.

This clone was detected only a few times. V and J are TRBV7-2 and TRBJ2-2, with 8 bases matching TRBD2. The germline V gene has CDR1 SGHTA and CDR2 FQGNSA. The CDR3 loop spans 16 amino acids. J was trimmed by 5 bases and V by 2 bases; bases with no gene match: 7. The CDR3 protein is CASSLRLTSGTGELFF. In nucleotides, the CDR3 is TGTGCCAGCAGCTTAAGGCTTACTAGCGGTACCGGGGAGCTGTTTTTT. The whole variable domain, remainder taken from reference TRBV7-2 and TRBJ2-2, is GAGVSQSPSNKVTEKGKDVELRCDPISGHTALYWYRQSLGQGLEFLIYFQGNSAPDKSGLPSDRFSAERTGGSVSTLTIQRTQQEDSAVYLCASSLRLTSGTGELFFGEGSRLTVL.

The genes are TRBV6-6 and TRBJ1-1, with 11 bases identical to TRBD1. The germline gives CDR1 MNHNY, CDR2 SVGAGI (reference sequence). Trimming cost V 2 bases and J 7 bases; bases outside gene matches: 6. This CDR3 has 15 residues. CDR3 in DNA: TGTGCCAGCAGTTACCCCCGGGACAGGGGGATTGAAGCTTTCTTT. Its protein is CASSYPRDRGIEAFF.

The chain has TRBV7-2 and TRBJ2-3; 11 positions agree with TRBD2. The germline gives CDR1 SGHTA, CDR2 FQGNSA. V shed 1 base and J 13 bases; nucleotides not matched to a gene: 4. The CDR3 is made up of 13 amino acids. CDR3 nucleotides: TGTGCCAGCAGCTTAGGTAGCGGGGGGGCGGAGTATTTT. Protein product: CASSLGSGGAEYF.

The gene calls are TRBV19 and TRBJ1-2; weak D call: TRBD1 (6 bases). The CDR3 has 12 amino acids. CDR1 is LNHDA, CDR2 SQIVND, per germline (reference sequence). V was cut by 1 base and J by 8 bases, with 8 bases left in between. The CDR3 sequence is CASSIAGVGYTF. In nucleotides, the CDR3 is TGTGCCAGTAGTATAGCAGGGGTCGGCTACACCTTC.

This chain connects TRBV7-2 to TRBJ1-3; 7 bases agree with TRBD1. The CDR3 totals 16 residues. Germline loops: CDR1 SGHTA, CDR2 FQGNSA. J gave up 3 bases and V 5 bases, and 10 bases lay outside the gene matches. The CDR3, as DNA: TGTGCCAGCAGCCAGTCCCAGGGGGGCGTTGGAAACACCATATATTTT. It specifies CASSQSQGGVGNTIYF. Full variable domain (remainder filled in from reference TRBV7-2 and TRBJ1-3): GAGVSQSPSNKVTEKGKDVELRCDPISGHTALYWYRQSLGQGLEFLIYFQGNSAPDKSGLPSDRFSAERTGGSVSTLTIQRTQQEDSAVYLCASSQSQGGVGNTIYFGEGSWLTVV.